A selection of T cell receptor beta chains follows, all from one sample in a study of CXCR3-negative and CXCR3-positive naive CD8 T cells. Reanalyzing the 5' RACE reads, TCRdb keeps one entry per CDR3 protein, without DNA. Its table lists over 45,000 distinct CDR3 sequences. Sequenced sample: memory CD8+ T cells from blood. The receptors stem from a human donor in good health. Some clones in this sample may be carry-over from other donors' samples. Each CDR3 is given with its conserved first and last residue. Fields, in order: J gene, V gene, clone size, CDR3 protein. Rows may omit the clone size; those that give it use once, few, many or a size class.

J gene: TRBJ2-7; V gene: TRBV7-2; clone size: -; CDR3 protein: CASSFTLAGGDTQYF
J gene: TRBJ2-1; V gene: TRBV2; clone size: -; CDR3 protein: CASRGSGSNEQFF
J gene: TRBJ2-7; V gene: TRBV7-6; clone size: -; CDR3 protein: CASSSGSSYEQYF
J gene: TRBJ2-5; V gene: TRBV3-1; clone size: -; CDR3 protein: CASSQEAGRNQYF
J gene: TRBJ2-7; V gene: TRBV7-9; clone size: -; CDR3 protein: CASSSGSTPYEQYF
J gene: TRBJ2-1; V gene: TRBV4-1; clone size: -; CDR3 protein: CASSQVQTGGLLDEQFF
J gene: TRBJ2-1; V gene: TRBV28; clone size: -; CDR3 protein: CASTTGTTTGDEQFF
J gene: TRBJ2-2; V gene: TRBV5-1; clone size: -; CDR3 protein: CASSAGVNTGELFF
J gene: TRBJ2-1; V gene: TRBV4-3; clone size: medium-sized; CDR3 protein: CASSQTSGGFNEQFF
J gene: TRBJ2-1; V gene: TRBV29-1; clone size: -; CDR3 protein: CSVEGGNGPTNEQFF
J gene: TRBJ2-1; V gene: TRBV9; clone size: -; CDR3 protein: CASSVGSAWAFDNEQFF
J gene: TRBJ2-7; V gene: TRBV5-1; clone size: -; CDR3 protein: CASSIDRGRTYEQYF
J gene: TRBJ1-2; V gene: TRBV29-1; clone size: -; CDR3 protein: CSVEEQHSYGYTF
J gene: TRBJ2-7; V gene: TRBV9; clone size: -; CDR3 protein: CASSVGGVTYEQYF
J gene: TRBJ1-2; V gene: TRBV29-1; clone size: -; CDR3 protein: CSVVSDDRSSLDGYTF
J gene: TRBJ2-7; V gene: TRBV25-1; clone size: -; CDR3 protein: CASSEGIGGGQYF
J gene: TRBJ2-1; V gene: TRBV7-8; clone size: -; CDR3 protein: CASTPAGTGLLSEQFF
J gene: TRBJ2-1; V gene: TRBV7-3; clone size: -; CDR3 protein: CASSSLGSLGEQFF
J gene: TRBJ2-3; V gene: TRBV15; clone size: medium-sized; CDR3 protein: CATSKGQGDTDTQYF
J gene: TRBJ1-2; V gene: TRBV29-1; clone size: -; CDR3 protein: CSVPGPGTEINYGYTF
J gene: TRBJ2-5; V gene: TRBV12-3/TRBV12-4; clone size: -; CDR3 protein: CASIQSGYQETQYF
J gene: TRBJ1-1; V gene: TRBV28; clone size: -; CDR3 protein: CASSSWPEAFF
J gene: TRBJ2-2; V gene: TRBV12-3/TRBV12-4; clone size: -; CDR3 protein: CASSLMRVELFF
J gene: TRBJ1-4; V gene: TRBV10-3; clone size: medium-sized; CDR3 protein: CAIRDRDTENEKLFF
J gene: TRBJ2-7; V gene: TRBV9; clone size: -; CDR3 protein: CASSGLGEQYF
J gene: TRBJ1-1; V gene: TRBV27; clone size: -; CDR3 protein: CASSLSGLGTEAFF
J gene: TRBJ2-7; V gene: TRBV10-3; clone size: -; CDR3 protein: CAISESLPLAGVSGEQYF
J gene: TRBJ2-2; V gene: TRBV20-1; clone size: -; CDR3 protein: CSARWTGEDTGELFF
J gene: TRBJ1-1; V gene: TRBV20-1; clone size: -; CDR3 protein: CSARRTGGTEAFF
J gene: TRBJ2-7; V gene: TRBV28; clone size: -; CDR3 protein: CASRAVGTGVYEQYF
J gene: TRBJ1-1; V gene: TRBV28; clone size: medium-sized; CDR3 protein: CASSLAAGGGTEAFF
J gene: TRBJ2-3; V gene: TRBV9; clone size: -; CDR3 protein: CASSGGGGTQYF
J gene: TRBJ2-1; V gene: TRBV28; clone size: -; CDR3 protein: CASSSDIGTRNEQFF
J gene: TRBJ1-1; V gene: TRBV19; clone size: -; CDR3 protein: CASSIFEDTEAFF
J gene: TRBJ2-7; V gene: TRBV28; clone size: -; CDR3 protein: CASSFSPQVGGTAYEQYF
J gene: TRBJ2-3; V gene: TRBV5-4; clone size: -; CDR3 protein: CASSLYPGTGASDTQYF
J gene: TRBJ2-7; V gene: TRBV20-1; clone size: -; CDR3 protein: CSAWDRMNEQYF
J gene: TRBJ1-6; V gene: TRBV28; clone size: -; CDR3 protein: CASSTNNSPLHF
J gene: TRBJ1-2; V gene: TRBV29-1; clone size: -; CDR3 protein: CSVPNEGRYGYTF
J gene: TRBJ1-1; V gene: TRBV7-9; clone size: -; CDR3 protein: CASSLESGGAFF
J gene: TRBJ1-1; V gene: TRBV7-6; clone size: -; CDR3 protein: CASSPPGTSEAFF
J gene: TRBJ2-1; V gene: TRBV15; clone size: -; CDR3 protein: CATSGGGRGYNEQFF
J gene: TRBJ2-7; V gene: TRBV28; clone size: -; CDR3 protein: CASSSASRGMYEQYF
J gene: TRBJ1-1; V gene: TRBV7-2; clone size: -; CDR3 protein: CASSPGGLHTEAFF
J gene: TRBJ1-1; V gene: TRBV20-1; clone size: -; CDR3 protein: CSATGQGHTEAFF
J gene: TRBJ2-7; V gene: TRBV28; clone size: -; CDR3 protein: CASKGLAGSYEQYF
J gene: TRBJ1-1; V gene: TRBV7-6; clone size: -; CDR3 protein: CASSAVGGMNTEAFF
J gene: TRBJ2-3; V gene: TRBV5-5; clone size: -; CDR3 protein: CASSLAFGFSGDTDTQYF
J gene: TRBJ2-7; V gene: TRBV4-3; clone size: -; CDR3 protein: CASSQEWTVTYEQYF
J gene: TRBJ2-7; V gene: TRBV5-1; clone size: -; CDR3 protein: CASTPVTRVGGEQYF
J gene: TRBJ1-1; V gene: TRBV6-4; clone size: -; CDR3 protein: CASSYSGDLNTEAFF
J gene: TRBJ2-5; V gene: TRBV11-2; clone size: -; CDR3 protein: CASSFRGGRGLKETQYF
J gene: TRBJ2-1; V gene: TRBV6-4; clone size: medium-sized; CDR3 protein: CASSEAGGSYNEQFF
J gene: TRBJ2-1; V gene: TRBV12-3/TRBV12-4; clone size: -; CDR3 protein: CASTSTMHNEQFF
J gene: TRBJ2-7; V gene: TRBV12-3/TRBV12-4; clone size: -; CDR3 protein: CASSLEGDGYYEQYF
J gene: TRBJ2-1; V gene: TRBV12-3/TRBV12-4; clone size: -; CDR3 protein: CASSLQTGPVEQFF
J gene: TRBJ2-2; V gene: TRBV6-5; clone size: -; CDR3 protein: CASSYSVEAGELFF
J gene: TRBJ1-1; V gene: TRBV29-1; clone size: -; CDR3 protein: CSVVGETNTEAFF
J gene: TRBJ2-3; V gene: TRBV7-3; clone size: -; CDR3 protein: CASSLAGGTDTQYF
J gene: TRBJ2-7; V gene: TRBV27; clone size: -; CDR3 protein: CASSSGAVWYF